This entry lists 8 T cell receptor beta chains sequenced from one sample in a study of blood T cell repertoires in COVID-19. TCRdb's copy holds only in-frame clones and misses some; the assay was immunoSEQ multiplex PCR. Seen here are roughly 230,000 clones, roughly 86% observed once, and the top ten hold about 4%. Source material: PBMCs or T cells enriched from blood (not recorded which). These receptors all come from a woman in her 30s with acute COVID-19.

The chain combines TRBV7-9 with TRBJ2-5; the D is unclear. Trimming stripped 6 bases from V and 3 bases from J, with 5 bases between. This CDR3 has 11 residues. The germline V gene encodes CDR1 SEHNR and CDR2 FQNEAQ (reference sequence). CDR3: CASRREETQYF. Here the CDR3 DNA reads TGTGCCAGCAGGCGCGAAGAGACCCAGTACTTC.

The chain combines TRBV15 with TRBJ1-6, with D unresolved. V lost 2 bases and J 4 bases, leaving 12 bases between the germline ends. This CDR3 contains 16 residues. The germline gives CDR1 LNHNV, CDR2 YYDKDF (reference sequence). CDR3 in DNA: TGTGCCACCAGCAGATCCTTCGGGGATTATAATTCACCCCTCCACTTT. Translated: CATSRSFGDYNSPLHF.

The chain recombines TRBV6-5 with TRBJ1-5; D remains ambiguous. V was cut by 7 bases and J by 2 bases, with 15 bases left in between. The germline gives CDR1 MNHEY, CDR2 SVGAGI. The CDR3 loop spans 15 amino acids. CDR3 nucleotide sequence: TGTGCCAGCACCGCTCAGAGAGGCGGCAATCAGCCCCAGCATTTT. It encodes CASTAQRGGNQPQHF.

The chain links TRBV10-3 to TRBJ2-1; 9 bases agree with TRBD2. From germline, CDR1 is ENHRY and CDR2 SYGVKD. CDR3 length equals 15 residues. With 0 bases clipped from V and 8 bases from J, the junction kept 5 bases outside the gene matches. The CDR3 region has the DNA TGTGCCATCAGTGAGTCGCTAGCGGGGTCCTATGAGCAGTTCTTC. As protein: CAISESLAGSYEQFF.

CDR3 bases: TGTGCCAGTAGTCCCCCAGGGGGCCTCACTGAAGCTTTCTTT. Its protein is CASSPPGGLTEAFF. This sequence joins TRBV19 and TRBJ1-1, with TRBD1 matching 8 bases. The germline V gene encodes CDR1 LNHDA and CDR2 SQIVND (reference sequence). J was trimmed by 4 bases and V by 5 bases; bases with no gene match: 6. The CDR3 is 14 amino acids.

The chain uses TRBV4-1 and TRBJ2-7, with D tentatively TRBD1 (6 bases). Trimming cost V 4 bases and J 0 bases, with 13 bases left between them. The germline gives CDR1 MGHRA, CDR2 YSYEKL. This CDR3 contains 15 residues. The CDR3 DNA follows: TGCGCCAGCAGCCCAGACAGGTCTATCTCCTACGAGCAGTACTTC. Its translation is CASSPDRSISYEQYF.

This chain links TRBV6-5 with TRBJ1-3; possibly TRBD1 for D (6 bases). Germline V gene sequence: CDR1 MNHEY, CDR2 SVGAGI. The CDR3 totals 16 residues. Trimming took 0 bases from V and 2 from J, leaving 11 bases between them. In DNA form, the CDR3 reads TGTGCCAGCAGTTACTCGTCAGGGGCGACTGGAAACACCATATATTTT. This sequence encodes CASSYSSGATGNTIYF.

The genes are TRBV14 and TRBJ1-3; D is perhaps TRBD1 (6 bases). Trimming took off 0 bases at V and 0 bases at J, with 9 bases between the two ends. Germline-derived CDR1 and CDR2 are SGHDN and FVKESK. The CDR3 has 16 residues. The CDR3 sequence is CASSQEQGFSGNTIYF. As DNA, the CDR3 is TGTGCCAGCAGCCAAGAACAGGGTTTCTCTGGAAACACCATATATTTT.